The 17 T cell receptor beta chains in this list originate from one sample, sequenced in a study of blood T cell repertoires in COVID-19. Sequencing was performed with immunoSEQ multiplex PCR; in TCRdb, only in-frame clones are kept and a portion is missing. The sample yields about 220,000 clones, around 82% seen once. The specimen sequenced was peripheral blood. The receptors shown here come from a human donor in a cohort sampled during active COVID-19.

The chain uses TRBV12-5 and TRBJ2-7; no firm D call. The CDR3 covers 14 residues. The V gene lost 6 bases and the J gene lost 2 bases, with 14 bases spanning the gap. CDR1 is LGHNT, CDR2 FRNRAP, per germline. The CDR3 here is CASGPSRSPYEQYF. In nucleotides, the CDR3 is TGTGCTAGTGGGCCTTCACGGTCTCCCTACGAGCAGTACTTC.

The chain couples TRBV18 to TRBJ1-6; maybe TRBD1 (5 bases). CDR3 length equals 17 residues. Germline CDR1 KGHSH, CDR2 LQKENI. The V end was cut by 1 base, the J end by 4 bases, with 14 bases between. The CDR3 region is CASSPQQGGGYNSPLHF. The CDR3 nucleotides read TGTGCCAGCTCACCACAGCAGGGCGGAGGGTATAATTCACCCCTCCACTTT. The full variable domain, rest sourced from reference TRBV18 and TRBJ1-6, is NAGVMQNPRHLVRRRGQEARLRCSPMKGHSHVYWYRQLPEEGLKFMVYLQKENIIDESGMPKERFSAEFPKEGPSILRIQQVVRGDSAAYFCASSPQQGGGYNSPLHFGNGTRLTVT.

The gene calls are TRBV7-3 and TRBJ1-6; D is unresolved. The CDR3 contains 13 residues. Germline V gene data show CDR1 as SGHTA and CDR2 as FQGTGA. Trimming removed 5 bases from V and 10 bases from J, with 12 bases in between. The CDR3 spells CASSPGPGSPLHF. CDR3 nucleotide sequence: TGTGCCAGCAGCCCAGGCCCTGGCTCACCCCTCCACTTT.

This clone was counted only a few times. The chain carries TRBV19 and TRBJ2-7; D possibly corresponds to TRBD2 (6 bases). Germline V gives CDR1 LNHDA, CDR2 SQIVND (reference sequence). The CDR3 consists of 14 residues. Trimming pared 3 bases from V and 2 bases from J, leaving 11 bases between. CDR3 protein: CASSIRGEAYEQYF. CDR3 DNA sequence: TGTGCCAGTAGTATTCGTGGGGAGGCCTACGAGCAGTACTTC.

This chain joins TRBV11-2 and TRBJ2-4, with a weak D call TRBD2 (6 bases). This CDR3 spans 18 amino acids. Germline-derived CDR1 and CDR2 are SGHAT and FQNNGV. V was shortened by 1 base and J by 1 base, with 17 bases between the two germline ends. The CDR3 spells CASSLVGGAATAKNIQYF. Here the CDR3 DNA reads TGTGCCAGCAGCTTAGTAGGCGGGGCAGCGACGGCCAAAAACATTCAGTACTTC.

V is TRBV7-9 and J is TRBJ1-6; D remains ambiguous. The germline V gene encodes CDR1 SEHNR and CDR2 FQNEAQ (reference sequence). CDR3 length equals 14 residues. Trimming removed 5 bases at V and 9 bases at J, with 14 bases between. The CDR3 DNA is TGTGCCAGCAGCCCAGATCTTTCTCGTTCACCCCTCCACTTT. Translation gives CASSPDLSRSPLHF.

This chain connects TRBV27 to TRBJ2-3; 8 bases map to TRBD2. J lost 2 bases, V lost 5 bases, and 6 bases had no gene match. The germline V gene encodes CDR1 MNHEY and CDR2 SMNVEV (reference sequence). This CDR3 spans 15 amino acids. The CDR3 bases are TGTGCCAGCAGTCGGACTAGCAAACCCACAGATACGCAGTATTTT. Its protein product is CASSRTSKPTDTQYF.

This clone was counted once. The chain carries TRBV14 and TRBJ2-1; 7 bases match TRBD2. CDR1 is SGHDN, CDR2 FVKESK, per germline. V lost 2 bases and J lost 9; bases outside the gene matches: 13. The length of the CDR3 is 16 residues. CDR3 loop: CASSQLPGGSSGEQFF. CDR3 DNA: TGTGCCAGCAGCCAACTACCGGGCGGGAGCTCGGGTGAGCAGTTCTTC.

The chain joins TRBV29-1 to TRBJ1-5; maybe TRBD1 (5 bases). The germline CDR1 and CDR2 sequences are SQVTM and ANQGSEA. With 1 base removed from V and 0 bases from J, the gap between germline ends came to 7 bases. The CDR3 has 14 residues. The CDR3 here is CSVEVGGSNQPQHF. The CDR3 nucleotides are TGCAGCGTTGAAGTGGGGGGTAGCAATCAGCCCCAGCATTTT. The whole variable domain, remainder taken from reference TRBV29-1 and TRBJ1-5, is SAVISQKPSRDICQRGTSLTIQCQVDSQVTMMFWYRQQPGQSLTLIATANQGSEATYESGFVIDKFPISRPNLTFSTLTVSNMSPEDSSIYLCSVEVGGSNQPQHFGDGTRLSIL.

This chain joins TRBV28 and TRBJ2-1; 9 nucleotides match TRBD2. Germline V gene sequence: CDR1 MDHEN, CDR2 SYDVKM. V was clipped by 2 bases and J by 8 bases; unmatched bases: 4. The CDR3 spans 14 residues. The CDR3 coding sequence is TGTGCCAGCAGTTTACGGCGGGAGGGGGATGAGCAGTTCTTC. Amino acid sequence: CASSLRREGDEQFF.

The chain carries TRBV5-1 and TRBJ2-5, with D perhaps TRBD2 (5 bases). The V end lost 3 bases, the J end lost 3 bases, and 15 bases lay between the germline ends. The CDR3 contains 15 residues. In germline, CDR1 is SGHRS, CDR2 YFSETQ. CDR3 residues: CASSSTGSGKETQYF. In DNA, the CDR3 is TGCGCCAGCAGCTCCACGGGGTCTGGTAAAGAGACCCAGTACTTC.

This clone was counted a few times. CDR3: CASSFSGFYNEQFF. CDR3 DNA sequence: TGTGCCAGCAGCTTCAGCGGGTTCTACAATGAGCAGTTCTTC. The rearrangement uses TRBV11-3 and TRBJ2-1, with a weak D call TRBD2 (6 bases). The CDR3 has 14 residues. V dropped 3 bases and J dropped 3 bases, with 9 bases sitting between them. CDR1 and CDR2 (germline): SGHNT, YENEEA.

The chain combines TRBV19 with TRBJ1-1; D is unresolved. The CDR3 loop spans 16 amino acids. The germline V and J ends were trimmed by 1 base and 4 bases, with 16 bases remaining between them. Germline lookup yields CDR1 LNHDA and CDR2 SQIVND (reference sequence). CDR3 nucleotides: TGTGCCAGTAGTATAGCCTCCAGGATCGTCGGCACTGAAGCTTTCTTT. As protein: CASSIASRIVGTEAFF.

The chain joins TRBV7-9 to TRBJ2-3; a weak D match, TRBD2 (5 bases). Germline-derived CDR1 and CDR2 are SEHNR and FQNEAQ (reference sequence). CDR3 length equals 13 residues. V lost 4 bases, J lost 6 bases, and 11 bases lay in between. DNA of the CDR3: TGTGCCAGCAGCTCCTCGGGGTCGGATACGCAGTATTTT. Protein sequence: CASSSSGSDTQYF. Looking up the rest from reference TRBV7-9 and TRBJ2-3 gives the full variable domain: DTGVSQNPRHKITKRGQNVTFRCDPISEHNRLYWYRQTLGQGPEFLTYFQNEAQLEKSRLLSDRFSAERPKGSFSTLEIQRTEQGDSAMYLCASSSSGSDTQYFGPGTRLTVL.

This chain joins TRBV7-8 and TRBJ1-5, with TRBD1 matching 8 bases. The germline V gene has CDR1 SGHVS and CDR2 FQNEAQ. CDR3 length: 16 amino acids. J lost 7 bases, V lost 5 bases, and 13 bases had no gene match. The CDR3 loop reads CASSPGGAGGSQPQHF. The CDR3 region has the DNA TGTGCCAGCAGCCCCGGAGGGGCAGGGGGCAGCCAGCCCCAGCATTTT.

This chain links TRBV7-2 with TRBJ2-5, with D perhaps matching TRBD1 (5 bases). V lost 6 bases and J lost 5, with 16 bases in between. The CDR3 runs 14 residues. Germline CDR1 is SGHTA and CDR2 is FQGNSA. CDR3 in amino acids: CASRDTGVSETQYF. The CDR3 nucleotides are TGTGCCAGCAGGGATACAGGAGTCTCCGAGACCCAGTACTTC.

The chain uses TRBV3-1 (or the pseudogene TRBV3-2) and TRBJ2-1; 7 bases line up with TRBD2. Unmatched junction bases numbered 5, after V lost 1 base and J lost 5 bases. This CDR3 has 15 amino acids. The V gene's germline CDR1 is LGHDT and CDR2 YNNKEL (reference sequence). The CDR3 region is CASSQGSSGNNEQFF. The CDR3 bases are TGTGCCAGCAGCCAAGGATCTAGCGGCAACAATGAGCAGTTCTTC.